This TCR beta chain was recovered during a study of T-cell reconstitution after alpha-beta-depleted transplantation in children. Study-wide points: Alpha-beta T cells about two months after transplant reportedly derived from several hundred expanded graft clones. The origin of high day-60 TCRbeta diversity in some patients lay in surviving recipient T cells and thymic progenitors. T-cell numbers and diversity one year post-transplant derived largely from freshly generated T cells.

Unique molecular identifiers were used in preparing the TCRbeta library. TCRdb reprocessed the PCR reads via MiXCR and lists one record per CDR3 protein. The table shows about 98,000 distinct CDR3 sequences, with 6% to 9% occurring only once. CDR3 length: 18 amino acids. Losses at the gene ends were 2 bases for V and 7 bases for J; bases not matched to a gene: 17. Germline CDR1 is LGHNA and CDR2 is YSLEER. This clonotype was counted a few times. Its antigen remains unknown. The V call is TRBV4-3, the J call TRBJ1-1; 9 bases align to TRBD1. This receptor was obtained from a boy aged 2-15 years with acute lymphoblastic leukemia, due to receive a stem cell transplant. The sequences come from PBMCs, collected before TCRalphabeta/CD19-depleted stem cell transplant. In DNA form, the CDR3 reads TGCGCCAGCAGCCAACATTTTCCCGGGACAGGGTCAGGGGGTGAAGCTTTCTTT. Protein sequence: CASSQHFPGTGSGGEAFF.